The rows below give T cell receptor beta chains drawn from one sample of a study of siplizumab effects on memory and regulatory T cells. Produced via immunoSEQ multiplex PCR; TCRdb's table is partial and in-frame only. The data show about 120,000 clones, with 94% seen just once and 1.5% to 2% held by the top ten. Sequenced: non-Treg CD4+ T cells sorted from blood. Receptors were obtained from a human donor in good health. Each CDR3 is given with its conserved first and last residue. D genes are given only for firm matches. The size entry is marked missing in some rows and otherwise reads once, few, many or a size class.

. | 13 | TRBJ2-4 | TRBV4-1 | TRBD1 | TGCGCCAGCAGCACTGGGACAGGGGGAAGGAGGTACTTC | CASSTGTGGRRYF
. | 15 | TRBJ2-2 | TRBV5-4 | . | TGTGCCAGCAGCACCCCTAGGGGGGGGGTGGAGAAGCTGTTTTTT | CASSTPRGGVEKLFF
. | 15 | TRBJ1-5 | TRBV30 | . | TGTGCCTGGAGTGTTAAAGGGGTCCAAAGACAGCCCCAGCATTTT | CAWSVKGVQRQPQHF
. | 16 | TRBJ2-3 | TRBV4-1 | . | TGCGCCAGCAGCCAAGTTTCTCCCTACCTCACAGATACGCAGTATTTT | CASSQVSPYLTDTQYF
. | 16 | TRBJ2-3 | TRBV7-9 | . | TGTGCCAGCCCGTGGGATCCGAAACGCAGCACAGATACGCAGTATTTT | CASPWDPKRSTDTQYF
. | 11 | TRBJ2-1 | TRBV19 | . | TGTGCCAGTAGTAGATCGTTTGAGCAGTTCTTC | CASSRSFEQFF
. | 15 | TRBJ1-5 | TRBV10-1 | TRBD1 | TGCGCCAGCCTTGCTCGACAGGGGCGAAGTCAGCCCCAGCATTTT | CASLARQGRSQPQHF
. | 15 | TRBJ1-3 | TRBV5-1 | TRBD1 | TGCGCCAGCAGTACCGGGACAGGGGCTGGAAACACCATATATTTT | CASSTGTGAGNTIYF
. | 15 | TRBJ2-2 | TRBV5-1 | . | TGCGCCAGCAAGCGTTCCCGGGAGAACACCGGGGAGCTGTTTTTT | CASKRSRENTGELFF
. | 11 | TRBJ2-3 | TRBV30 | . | TGTGCCTGGAGTGTATCAGATACGCAGTATTTT | CAWSVSDTQYF
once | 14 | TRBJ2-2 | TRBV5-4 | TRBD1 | TGTGCCAGCAGCTCACGACAGGGTACCGGGGAGCTGTTTTTT | CASSSRQGTGELFF
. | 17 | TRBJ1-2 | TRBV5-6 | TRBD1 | TGTGCCAGCGCCCCCGGGACAGGGGGGCCGGCTAACTATGGCTACACCTTC | CASAPGTGGPANYGYTF
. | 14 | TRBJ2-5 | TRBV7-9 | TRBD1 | TGTGCCAGCAGCAAGGGGACAGACCAAGAGACCCAGTACTTC | CASSKGTDQETQYF
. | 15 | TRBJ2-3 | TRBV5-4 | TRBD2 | TGTGCCAGCAGCTTTGGTCTAGCGGGGAGGGATACGCAGTATTTT | CASSFGLAGRDTQYF
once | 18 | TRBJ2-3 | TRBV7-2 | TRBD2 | TGTGCCAGCAGGTCCCTCGGACTAGCGGGGGCCGGCACAGATACGCAGTATTTT | CASRSLGLAGAGTDTQYF
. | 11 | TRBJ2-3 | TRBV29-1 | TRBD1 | TGCAGCGTTGACAGGGGGGATACGCAGTATTTT | CSVDRGDTQYF
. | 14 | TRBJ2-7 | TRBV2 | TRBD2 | TGTGCCAGCAACGGCGGGGGGCAGGCCTACGAGCAGTACTTC | CASNGGGQAYEQYF
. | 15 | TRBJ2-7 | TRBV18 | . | TGTGCCAGCTCACCATTAGGAAACGCGGGCCACGAGCAGTACTTC | CASSPLGNAGHEQYF
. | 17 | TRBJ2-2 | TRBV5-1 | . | TGCGCCAGCAGCTTGGCCGGGCCGAGTCCGAACACCGGGGAGCTGTTTTTT | CASSLAGPSPNTGELFF
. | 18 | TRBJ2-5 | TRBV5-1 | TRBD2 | TGCGCCAGCAGCTCCGGGACTAGCGGGAGTCCTGCCCAAGAGACCCAGTACTTC | CASSSGTSGSPAQETQYF
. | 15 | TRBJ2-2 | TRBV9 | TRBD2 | TGTGCCAGCAGCCTGACTAGCGGACAAACCGGGGAGCTGTTTTTT | CASSLTSGQTGELFF
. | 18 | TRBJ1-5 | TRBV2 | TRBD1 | TGTGCCAGCAGTGATAGGGGACAGGGGGCGCTTAGCAATCAGCCCCAGCATTTT | CASSDRGQGALSNQPQHF
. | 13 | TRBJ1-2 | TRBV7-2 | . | TGTGCCAGCAGCTCGGACCCTAACTATGGCTACACCTTC | CASSSDPNYGYTF
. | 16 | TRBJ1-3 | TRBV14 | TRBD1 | TGTGCCAGCAGCCAAACGGGACAGGGGGTGCGAAACACCATATATTTT | CASSQTGQGVRNTIYF
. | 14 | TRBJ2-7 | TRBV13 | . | TGTGCCAGCAGCCCTGGGGGACTTCTCTACGAGCAGTACTTC | CASSPGGLLYEQYF